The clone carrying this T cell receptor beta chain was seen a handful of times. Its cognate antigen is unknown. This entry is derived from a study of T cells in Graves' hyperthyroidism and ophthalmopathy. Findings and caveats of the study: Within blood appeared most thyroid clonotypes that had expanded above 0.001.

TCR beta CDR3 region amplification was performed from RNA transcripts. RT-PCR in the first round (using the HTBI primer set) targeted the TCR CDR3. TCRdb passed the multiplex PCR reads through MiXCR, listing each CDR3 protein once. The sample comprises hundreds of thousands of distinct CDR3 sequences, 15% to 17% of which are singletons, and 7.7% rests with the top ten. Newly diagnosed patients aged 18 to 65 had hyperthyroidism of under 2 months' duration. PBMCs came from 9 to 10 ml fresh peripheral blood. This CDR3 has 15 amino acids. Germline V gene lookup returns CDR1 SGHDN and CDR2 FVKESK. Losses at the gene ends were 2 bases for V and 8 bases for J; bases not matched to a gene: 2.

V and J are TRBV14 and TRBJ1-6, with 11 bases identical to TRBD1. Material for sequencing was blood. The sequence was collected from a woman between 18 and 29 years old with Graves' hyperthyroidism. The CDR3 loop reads CASSQWDRGDSPLHF. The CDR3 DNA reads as TGTGCCAGCAGCCAATGGGACAGGGGGGATTCACCCCTCCACTTT. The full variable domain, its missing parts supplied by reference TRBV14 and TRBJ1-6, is EAGVTQFPSHSVIEKGQTVTLRCDPISGHDNLYWYRRVMGKEIKFLLHFVKESKQDESGMPNNRFLAERTGGTYSTLKVQPAELEDSGVYFCASSQWDRGDSPLHFGNGTRLTVT.